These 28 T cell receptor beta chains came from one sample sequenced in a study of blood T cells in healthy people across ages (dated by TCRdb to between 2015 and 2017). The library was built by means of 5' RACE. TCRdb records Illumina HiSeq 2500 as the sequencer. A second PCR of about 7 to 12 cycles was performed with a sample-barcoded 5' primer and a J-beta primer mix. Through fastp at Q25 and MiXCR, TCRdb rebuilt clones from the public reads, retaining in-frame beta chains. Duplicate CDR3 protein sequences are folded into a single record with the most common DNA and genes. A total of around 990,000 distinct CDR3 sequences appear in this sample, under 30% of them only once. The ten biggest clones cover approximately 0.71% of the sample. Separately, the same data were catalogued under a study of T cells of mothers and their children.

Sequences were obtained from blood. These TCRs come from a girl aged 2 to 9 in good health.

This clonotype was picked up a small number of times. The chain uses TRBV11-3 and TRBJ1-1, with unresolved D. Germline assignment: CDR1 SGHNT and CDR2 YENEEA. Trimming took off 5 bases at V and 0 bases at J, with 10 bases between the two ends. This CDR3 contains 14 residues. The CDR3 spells CASSHHRLNTEAFF. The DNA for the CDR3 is TGTGCCAGCAGCCATCATAGACTGAACACTGAAGCTTTCTTT.

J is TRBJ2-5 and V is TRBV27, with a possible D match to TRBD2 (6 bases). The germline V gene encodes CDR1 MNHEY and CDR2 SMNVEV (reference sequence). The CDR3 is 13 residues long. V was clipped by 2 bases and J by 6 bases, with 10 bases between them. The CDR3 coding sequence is TGTGCCAGCAGTTTAACGGGGGATAAGACCCAGTACTTC. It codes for CASSLTGDKTQYF.

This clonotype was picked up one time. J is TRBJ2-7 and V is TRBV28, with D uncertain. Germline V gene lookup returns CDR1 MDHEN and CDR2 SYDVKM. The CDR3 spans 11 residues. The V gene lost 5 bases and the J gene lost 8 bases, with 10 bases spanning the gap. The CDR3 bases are TGTGCCAGCAGTCCCCGCGAGAAGCAGTACTTC. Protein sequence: CASSPREKQYF.

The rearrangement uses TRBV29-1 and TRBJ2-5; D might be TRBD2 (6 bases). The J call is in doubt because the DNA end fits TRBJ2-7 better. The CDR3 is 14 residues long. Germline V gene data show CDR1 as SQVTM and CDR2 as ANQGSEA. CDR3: CSVEPLQEGYEQYF. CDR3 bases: TGCAGCGTTGAGCCATTACAGGAGGGGTACGAGCAGTACTTC.

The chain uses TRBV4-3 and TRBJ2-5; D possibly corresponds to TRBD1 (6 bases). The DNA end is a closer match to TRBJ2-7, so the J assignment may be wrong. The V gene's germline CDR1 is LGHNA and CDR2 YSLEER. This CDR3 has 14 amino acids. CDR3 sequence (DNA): TGCGCCAGCAGCCAAGTCCAAGGGGGCTACGAGCAGTACTTC. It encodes CASSQVQGGYEQYF.

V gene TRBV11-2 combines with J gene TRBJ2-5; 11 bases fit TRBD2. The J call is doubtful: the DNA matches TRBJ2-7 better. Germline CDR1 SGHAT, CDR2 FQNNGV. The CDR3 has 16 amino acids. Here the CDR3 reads CASSSKTSGATYEQYF. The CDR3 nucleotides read TGTGCCAGCAGCTCAAAGACTAGCGGGGCAACCTACGAGCAGTACTTC.

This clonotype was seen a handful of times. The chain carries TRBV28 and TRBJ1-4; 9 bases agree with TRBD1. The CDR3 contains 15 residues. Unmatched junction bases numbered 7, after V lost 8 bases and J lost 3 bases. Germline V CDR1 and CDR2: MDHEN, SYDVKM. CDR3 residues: CASSPRQGANEKLFF. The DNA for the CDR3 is TGTGCCAGCTCCCCTCGACAGGGGGCTAATGAAAAACTGTTTTTT. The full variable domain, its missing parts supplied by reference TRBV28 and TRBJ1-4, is DVKVTQSSRYLVKRTGEKVFLECVQDMDHENMFWYRQDPGLGLRLIYFSYDVKMKEKGDIPEGYSVSREKKERFSLILESASTNQTSMYLCASSPRQGANEKLFFGSGTQLSVL.

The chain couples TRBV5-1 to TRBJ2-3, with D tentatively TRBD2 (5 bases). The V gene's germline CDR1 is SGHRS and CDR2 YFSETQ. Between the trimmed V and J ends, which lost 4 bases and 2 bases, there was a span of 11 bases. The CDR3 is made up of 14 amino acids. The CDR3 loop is CASSLEDYTDTQYF. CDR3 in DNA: TGCGCCAGCAGCCTTGAAGACTACACAGATACGCAGTATTTT.

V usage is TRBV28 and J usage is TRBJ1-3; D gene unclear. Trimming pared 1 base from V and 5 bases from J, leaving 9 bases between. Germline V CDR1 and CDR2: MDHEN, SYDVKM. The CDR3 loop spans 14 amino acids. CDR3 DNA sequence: TGTGCCAGCAGTTTATTTGGGCGGAGAAACACCATATATTTT. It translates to CASSLFGRRNTIYF.

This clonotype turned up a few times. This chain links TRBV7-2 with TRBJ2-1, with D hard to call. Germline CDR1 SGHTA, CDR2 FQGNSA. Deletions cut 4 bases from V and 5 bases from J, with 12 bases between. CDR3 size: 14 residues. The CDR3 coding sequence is TGTGCCAGCAGCTCATCCCCCGGGCACAATGAGCAGTTCTTC. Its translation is CASSSSPGHNEQFF.

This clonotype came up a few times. Here the CDR3 DNA reads TGTGCCAGCTTAATCCGGGACAGATACACCTTC. Its protein product is CASLIRDRYTF. The chain couples TRBV12-3 or TRBV12-4 to TRBJ1-2, with 7 bases identical to TRBD1. After removal of 8 bases from V and 11 bases from J, the junction contained 8 bases not matched to a gene. The CDR3 loop spans 11 amino acids.

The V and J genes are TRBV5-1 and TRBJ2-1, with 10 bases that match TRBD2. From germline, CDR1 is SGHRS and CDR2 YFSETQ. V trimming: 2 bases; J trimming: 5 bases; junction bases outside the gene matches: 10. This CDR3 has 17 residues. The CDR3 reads CASSLQRSGRINNEQFF. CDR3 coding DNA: TGCGCCAGCAGCTTACAGCGTAGCGGGAGGATAAACAATGAGCAGTTCTTC. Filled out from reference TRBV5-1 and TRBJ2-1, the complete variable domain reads KAGVTQTPRYLIKTRGQQVTLSCSPISGHRSVSWYQQTPGQGLQFLFEYFSETQRNKGNFPGRFSGRQFSNSRSEMNVSTLELGDSALYLCASSLQRSGRINNEQFFGPGTRLTVL.

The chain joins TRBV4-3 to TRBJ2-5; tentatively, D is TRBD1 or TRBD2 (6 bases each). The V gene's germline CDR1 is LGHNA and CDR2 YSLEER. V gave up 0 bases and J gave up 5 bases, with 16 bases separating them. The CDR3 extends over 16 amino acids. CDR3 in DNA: TGCGCCAGCAGCCAAGATCTTTTGGGGGGCGAGGAGACCCAGTACTTC. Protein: CASSQDLLGGEETQYF.

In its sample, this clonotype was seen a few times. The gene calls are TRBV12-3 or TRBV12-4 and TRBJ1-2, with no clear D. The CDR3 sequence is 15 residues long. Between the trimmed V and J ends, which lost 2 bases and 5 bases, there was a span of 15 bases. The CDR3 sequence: CASSLRSLRRYGYTF. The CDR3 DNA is TGTGCCAGCAGTTTAAGGTCCCTAAGGAGGTATGGCTACACCTTC.

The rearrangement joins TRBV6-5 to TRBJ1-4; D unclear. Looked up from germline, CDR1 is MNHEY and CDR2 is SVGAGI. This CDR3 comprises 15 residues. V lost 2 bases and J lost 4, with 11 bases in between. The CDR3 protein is CASSYPVLGNEKLFF. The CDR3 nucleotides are TGTGCCAGCAGTTACCCGGTATTAGGTAATGAAAAACTGTTTTTT.

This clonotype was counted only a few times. CDR3 amino acids: CASIGSSQETQYF. CDR3 nucleotide sequence: TGTGCCAGCATCGGGAGTTCCCAAGAGACCCAGTACTTC. The gene calls are TRBV2 and TRBJ2-5; D is perhaps TRBD2 (6 bases). Looked up from germline, CDR1 is SNHLY and CDR2 is FYNNEI. CDR3 size: 13 residues. V shed 7 bases and J shed 1 base, with 10 bases lying between them.

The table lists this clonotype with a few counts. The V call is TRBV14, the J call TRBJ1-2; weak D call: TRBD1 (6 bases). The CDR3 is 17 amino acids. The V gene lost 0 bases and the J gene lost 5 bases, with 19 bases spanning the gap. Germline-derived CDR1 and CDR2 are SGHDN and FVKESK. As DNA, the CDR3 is TGTGCCAGCAGCCAAGAGGATGTTGGCAGGGGATATTATGGCTACACCTTC. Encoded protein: CASSQEDVGRGYYGYTF.

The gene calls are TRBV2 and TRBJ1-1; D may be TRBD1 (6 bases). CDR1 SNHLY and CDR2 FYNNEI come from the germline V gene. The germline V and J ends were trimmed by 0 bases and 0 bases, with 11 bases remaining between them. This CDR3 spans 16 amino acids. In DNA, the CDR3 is TGTGCCAGCAGTGAAGCGCACAGGGCAATGAACACTGAAGCTTTCTTT. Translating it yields CASSEAHRAMNTEAFF. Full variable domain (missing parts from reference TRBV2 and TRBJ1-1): EPEVTQTPSHQVTQMGQEVILRCVPISNHLYFYWYRQILGQKVEFLVSFYNNEISEKSEIFDDQFSVERPDGSNFTLKIRSTKLEDSAMYFCASSEAHRAMNTEAFFGQGTRLTVV.

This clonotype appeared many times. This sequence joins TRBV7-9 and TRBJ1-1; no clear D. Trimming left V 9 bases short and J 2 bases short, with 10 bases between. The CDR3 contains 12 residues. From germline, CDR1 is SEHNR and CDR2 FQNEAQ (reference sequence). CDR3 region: CASITLNTEAFF. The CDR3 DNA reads TGTGCCAGTATAACGCTTAACACTGAAGCTTTCTTT. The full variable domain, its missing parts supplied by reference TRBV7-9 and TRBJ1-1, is DTGVSQNPRHKITKRGQNVTFRCDPISEHNRLYWYRQTLGQGPEFLTYFQNEAQLEKSRLLSDRFSAERPKGSFSTLEIQRTEQGDSAMYLCASITLNTEAFFGQGTRLTVV.

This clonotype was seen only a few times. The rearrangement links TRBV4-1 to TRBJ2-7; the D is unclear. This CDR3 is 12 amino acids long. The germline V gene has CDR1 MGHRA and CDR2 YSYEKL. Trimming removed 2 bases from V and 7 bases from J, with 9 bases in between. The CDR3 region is CASSQNLGEQYF. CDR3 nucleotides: TGCGCCAGCAGCCAAAACCTAGGGGAGCAGTACTTC.

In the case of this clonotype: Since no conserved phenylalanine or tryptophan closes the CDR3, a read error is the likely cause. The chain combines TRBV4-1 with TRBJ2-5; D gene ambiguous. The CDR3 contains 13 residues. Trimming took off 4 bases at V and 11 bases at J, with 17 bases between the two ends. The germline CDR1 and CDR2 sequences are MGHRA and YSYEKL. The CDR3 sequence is CASSPVVPQEQYL. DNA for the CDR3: TGCGCCAGCAGCCCCGTGGTCCCCCAAGAGCAGTACCTC.

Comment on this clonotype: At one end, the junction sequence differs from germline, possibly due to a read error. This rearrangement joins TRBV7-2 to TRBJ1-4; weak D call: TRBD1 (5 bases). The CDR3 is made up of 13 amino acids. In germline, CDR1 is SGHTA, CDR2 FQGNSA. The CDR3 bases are TGTGTCAGCAGCTTAGGGGAAGGGAAGGATATGTTTTTT. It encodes CVSSLGEGKDMFF.

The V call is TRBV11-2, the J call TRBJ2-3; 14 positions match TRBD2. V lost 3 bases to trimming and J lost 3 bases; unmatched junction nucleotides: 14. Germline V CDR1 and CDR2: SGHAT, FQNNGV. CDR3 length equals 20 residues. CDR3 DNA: TGTGCCAGCAGCTTTCCGTCGACTAGCGGGGGGGCCGTTATGACAGATACGCAGTATTTT. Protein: CASSFPSTSGGAVMTDTQYF.

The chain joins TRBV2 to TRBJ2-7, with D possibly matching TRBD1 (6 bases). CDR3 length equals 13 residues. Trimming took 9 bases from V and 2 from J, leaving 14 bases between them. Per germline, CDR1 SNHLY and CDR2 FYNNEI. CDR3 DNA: TGTGCCAGTCGAGGGGGTTCGCCCTACGAGCAGTACTTC. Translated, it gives CASRGGSPYEQYF.

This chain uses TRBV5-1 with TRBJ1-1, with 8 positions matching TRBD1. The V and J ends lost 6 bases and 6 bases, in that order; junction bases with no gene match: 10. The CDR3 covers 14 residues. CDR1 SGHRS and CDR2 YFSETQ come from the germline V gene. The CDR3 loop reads CASTYEGQVAEAFF. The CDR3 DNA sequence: TGCGCCAGCACCTATGAGGGACAGGTCGCTGAAGCTTTCTTT.

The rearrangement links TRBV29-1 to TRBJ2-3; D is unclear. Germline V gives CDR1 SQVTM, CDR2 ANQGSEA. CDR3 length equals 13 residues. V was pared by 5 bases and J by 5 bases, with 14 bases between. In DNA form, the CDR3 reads TGCAGCGTTTCCCCGAGGCACGAAGATACGCAGTATTTT. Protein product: CSVSPRHEDTQYF.

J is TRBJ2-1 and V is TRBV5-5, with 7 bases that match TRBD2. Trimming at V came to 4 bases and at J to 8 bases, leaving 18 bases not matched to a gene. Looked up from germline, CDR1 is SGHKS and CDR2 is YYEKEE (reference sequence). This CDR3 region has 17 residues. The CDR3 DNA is TGTGCCAGCAGCCCCCTACGGGGGGTTGGTTCCCGACATGAGCAGTTCTTC. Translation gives CASSPLRGVGSRHEQFF.

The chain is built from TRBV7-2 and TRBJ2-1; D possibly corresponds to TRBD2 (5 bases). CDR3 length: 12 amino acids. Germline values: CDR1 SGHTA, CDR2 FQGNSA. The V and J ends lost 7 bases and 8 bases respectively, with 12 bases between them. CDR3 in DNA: TGTGCCAGCACCCTCGAGGGCCATGAGCAGTTCTTC. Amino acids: CASTLEGHEQFF.